One sample yielded the 8 T cell receptor beta chains listed below, sequenced in a study of Tregs in tolerant kidney transplant recipients. Here immunoSEQ multiplex PCR was the method, and the copy in TCRdb shows in-frame clones only, minus some. This sample has about 110,000 clones, with about 90% found just once. Sequencing was performed on CD4+ T cells from blood, taken before the transplant. The origin of the receptors is a human donor who received a combined kidney and bone marrow transplant.

This chain links TRBV5-6 with TRBJ2-7; D is perhaps TRBD2 (6 bases). With 5 bases removed from V and 4 bases from J, the gap between germline ends came to 13 bases. The CDR3 covers 13 residues. Germline loops: CDR1 SGHDT, CDR2 YYEEEE. The CDR3 loop reads CASRTYGGYEQYF. The CDR3 region has the DNA TGTGCCAGCAGGACTTATGGGGGGTACGAGCAGTACTTC.

This chain joins TRBV19 and TRBJ1-1, with TRBD1 identical over 7 bases. CDR3 length: 14 amino acids. V shed 7 bases, J shed 7 bases, and the junction held 12 bases outside the gene matches. Germline V gives CDR1 LNHDA, CDR2 SQIVND (reference sequence). The CDR3 spells CASIRTGETIEAFF. For the CDR3, the DNA is TGTGCCAGTATTCGAACAGGGGAGACAATTGAAGCTTTCTTT.

The V call is TRBV19, the J call TRBJ1-6; no firm D call. V gave up 5 bases and J gave up 8 bases, with 7 bases separating them. The CDR3 length is 12 residues. From germline, CDR1 is LNHDA and CDR2 SQIVND (reference sequence). The CDR3 DNA reads TGTGCCAGTAGTCGACAAGATTCACCCCTCCACTTT. It encodes CASSRQDSPLHF.

The V and J genes are TRBV19 and TRBJ2-7, with 9 bases fitting TRBD1. The CDR3 covers 15 residues. Per the germline V gene, CDR1 is LNHDA and CDR2 is SQIVND (reference sequence). J gave up 5 bases and V 5 bases, and 10 bases lay outside the gene matches. CDR3 amino acids: CASSPRDRVGNEQYF. The CDR3 region has the DNA TGTGCCAGTAGTCCCCGGGACAGGGTGGGGAACGAGCAGTACTTC.

This clone was detected only once. In DNA form, the CDR3 reads TGTGCCAGCAGCCCCAGAGGGGGGGGGAGCGAGACCCAGTACTTC. The encoded protein is CASSPRGGGSETQYF. The chain uses TRBV9 and TRBJ2-5, with a weak D call TRBD2 (7 bases). The CDR3 is made up of 15 amino acids. Looked up from germline, CDR1 is SGDLS and CDR2 is YYNGEE. V shed 4 bases and J shed 5 bases, with 18 bases lying between them.

The table lists this clone with a count of one. The chain joins TRBV6-6 to TRBJ2-7; D possibly corresponds to TRBD1 (8 bases). Germline V gives CDR1 MNHNY, CDR2 SVGAGI (reference sequence). The CDR3 covers 13 residues. Between the trimmed V and J ends, which lost 7 bases and 12 bases, there was a span of 22 bases. The CDR3 sequence is CASNPGGRDRWYF. CDR3 DNA sequence: TGTGCCAGCAACCCCGGGGGGCGGGACAGGTGGTACTTC.

V gene TRBV15 combines with J gene TRBJ2-2, with D possibly TRBD2 on 6 matching bases. The V and J ends lost 7 bases and 0 bases respectively, with 12 bases between them. The CDR3 runs to 15 residues. Germline V gene data show CDR1 as LNHNV and CDR2 as YYDKDF (reference sequence). In DNA, the CDR3 is TGTGCCACCACCGACGGGGGTTCGAACACCGGGGAGCTGTTTTTT. Translating gives CATTDGGSNTGELFF.

The chain employs TRBV19 and TRBJ1-2; TRBD1 is a possible D gene (6 bases). Germline-derived CDR1 and CDR2 are LNHDA and SQIVND (reference sequence). This CDR3 contains 13 residues. Deletions cut 3 bases from V and 5 bases from J, with 10 bases between. CDR3 nucleotide sequence: TGTGCCAGTAGTATGCAGGGGTGGTATGGCTACACCTTC. This gives the protein CASSMQGWYGYTF.